This T cell receptor beta chain was sequenced for a study of T cell repertoires in cytomegalovirus infection. MiXCR was run by TCRdb on the reads, yielding one entry per CDR3 protein. This table holds 600,000 to 700,000 distinct CDR3 sequences, around a third found once. On this clonotype itself: No antigen is known for it.

Study-level results: The ex vivo response showed dominance by HLA-C-restricted CMV-specific TCR beta clonotypes. There were carriers of CMV plus the relevant HLA, and cumulative public TCR beta family frequency identified them.

V dropped 0 bases and J dropped 4 bases, with 9 bases sitting between them. CDR3 size: 14 residues. The V gene's germline CDR1 is MNHEY and CDR2 SMNVEV (reference sequence). This clonotype was obtained from a human donor in good health (CMV status not recorded). Some clones in this sample may be carry-over from other donors' samples. The rearrangement links TRBV27 to TRBJ1-1; D ambiguous. Source: cultured PBMCs, taken from culture after CMV antigen stimulation. The CDR3 DNA reads TGTGCCAGCAGTTTATCTCTAGGGAGCACTGAAGCTTTCTTT. Protein sequence: CASSLSLGSTEAFF.